One and the same sample provided the 31 T cell receptor beta chains below, sequenced in a study of long-term antiretroviral therapy in people with HIV. The authors ran the immunoSEQ assay, v3.0, at survey level. TCRdb keeps only in-frame clones here, not all; method: immunoSEQ multiplex PCR. Seen here are tens of thousands of clones, more than 75% observed once, and the top ten hold 1%. The sample was unsorted PBMCs, taken 2 years after starting antiretroviral therapy. The receptors were gathered from a man in his fifties with HIV.

The DNA for the CDR3 is TGCGCCAGCAGCTTGGAAGGCCGGGGACTTAACACTGAAGCTTTCTTT. Amino acid sequence: CASSLEGRGLNTEAFF. The chain carries TRBV5-1 and TRBJ1-1, with D possibly TRBD1 on 5 matching bases. Germline V gene lookup returns CDR1 SGHRS and CDR2 YFSETQ. Trimming removed 0 bases from V and 2 bases from J, with 14 bases in between. This CDR3 comprises 16 residues.

V gene TRBV5-6 combines with J gene TRBJ1-1; no firm D call. Germline values: CDR1 SGHDT, CDR2 YYEEEE. This CDR3 has 14 residues. V lost 0 bases and J 0 bases, leaving 6 bases between the germline ends. CDR3: CASSLGPLNTEAFF. CDR3 sequence (DNA): TGTGCCAGCAGCTTGGGTCCCTTGAACACTGAAGCTTTCTTT.

J is TRBJ1-1 and V is TRBV7-8, with D hard to call. The CDR3 covers 12 residues. V shed 6 bases and J shed 10 bases, with 15 bases lying between them. Per the germline V gene, CDR1 is SGHVS and CDR2 is FQNEAQ. CDR3 amino acids: CASSTTGGGAFF. The CDR3, as DNA: TGTGCCAGCAGTACTACCGGCGGCGGAGCTTTCTTT.

The rearrangement joins TRBV4-1 to TRBJ1-2; possibly TRBD1 for D (6 bases). With 3 bases removed from V and 0 bases from J, the gap between germline ends came to 14 bases. Looked up from germline, CDR1 is MGHRA and CDR2 is YSYEKL. The CDR3 sequence is 16 residues long. In DNA form, the CDR3 reads TGCGCCAGCAGCCAGGCTGACAGGCAACCTAACTATGGCTACACCTTC. Protein sequence: CASSQADRQPNYGYTF.

In this sample, this clone turned up a few times. The chain employs TRBV2 and TRBJ2-2; perhaps TRBD1 as D (5 bases). This CDR3 has 12 residues. The germline gives CDR1 SNHLY, CDR2 FYNNEI. Trimming stripped 9 bases from V and 3 bases from J, with 8 bases between. CDR3 amino acids: CARQGDTGELFF. The CDR3 bases are TGTGCCAGACAAGGGGACACCGGGGAGCTGTTTTTT. The full variable domain, its missing parts supplied by reference TRBV2 and TRBJ2-2, is EPEVTQTPSHQVTQMGQEVILRCVPISNHLYFYWYRQILGQKVEFLVSFYNNEISEKSEIFDDQFSVERPDGSNFTLKIRSTKLEDSAMYFCARQGDTGELFFGEGSRLTVL.

This clone was observed a few times. The V gene is TRBV16, the J gene TRBJ1-2; TRBD1 is a possible D gene (5 bases). Trimming pared 0 bases from V and 8 bases from J, leaving 19 bases between. From germline, CDR1 is KGHSY and CDR2 FQNENV. This CDR3 has 16 amino acids. The CDR3 is CASSQSGTPTGKGYTF. CDR3 DNA sequence: TGTGCCAGCAGCCAATCTGGGACGCCCACCGGTAAGGGCTACACCTTC.

The chain has TRBV30 and TRBJ2-7; no clear D gene. V lost 0 bases, J lost 4 bases, and 4 bases lay in between. The CDR3 totals 11 residues. CDR1 is GTSNPN, CDR2 SVGIG, per germline (reference sequence). The CDR3 DNA reads TGTGCCTGGAGTGTACGATACGAGCAGTACTTC. Its translation: CAWSVRYEQYF.

The chain recombines TRBV11-2 with TRBJ2-3; D is uncertain. The germline V gene encodes CDR1 SGHAT and CDR2 FQNNGV. The CDR3 consists of 12 residues. Trimming pared 2 bases from V and 5 bases from J, leaving 5 bases between. This chain's CDR3 is CASSLHLDTQYF. The CDR3 region has the DNA TGTGCCAGCAGCTTACACCTAGATACGCAGTATTTT.

The rearrangement uses TRBV19 and TRBJ1-5; D is uncertain. V lost 3 bases and J lost 2, with 8 bases in between. The length of the CDR3 is 14 residues. Germline lookup yields CDR1 LNHDA and CDR2 SQIVND (reference sequence). The CDR3: CASSIAVRNQPQHF. The CDR3 DNA follows: TGTGCCAGTAGTATCGCCGTGCGCAATCAGCCCCAGCATTTT.

The chain joins TRBV2 to TRBJ1-1; D uncertain. V lost 2 bases, J lost 1 base, and 11 bases lay in between. The CDR3 contains 15 residues. Germline V gene data show CDR1 as SNHLY and CDR2 as FYNNEI. CDR3 amino acids: CASSESFRENTEAFF. Here the CDR3 DNA reads TGTGCCAGCAGTGAATCGTTCAGAGAGAACACTGAAGCTTTCTTT.

The chain combines TRBV4-1 with TRBJ2-7, with TRBD1 matching 8 bases. Unmatched junction bases numbered 6, after V lost 3 bases and J lost 2 bases. Germline CDR1 is MGHRA and CDR2 is YSYEKL. This CDR3 has 15 amino acids. The CDR3 DNA is TGCGCCAGCAGCCATTCGGACAGGGCACCCTACGAGCAGTACTTC. Residues: CASSHSDRAPYEQYF.

The chain joins TRBV5-5 to TRBJ1-1; 7 bases are a match to TRBD1. V was pared by 5 bases and J by 0 bases, with 10 bases of the junction left unmatched. Germline V lookup: CDR1 SGHKS, CDR2 YYEKEE (reference sequence). This CDR3 is 16 amino acids long. In DNA form, the CDR3 reads TGTGCCAGCAGATTTGGACAGGAATTGATGAACACTGAAGCTTTCTTT. It specifies CASRFGQELMNTEAFF. Full variable domain (missing parts from reference TRBV5-5 and TRBJ1-1): DAGVTQSPTHLIKTRGQQVTLRCSPISGHKSVSWYQQVLGQGPQFIFQYYEKEERGRGNFPDRFSARQFPNYSSELNVNALLLGDSALYLCASRFGQELMNTEAFFGQGTRLTVV.

This chain links TRBV6-6 with TRBJ2-1; 10 nucleotides align to TRBD2. The CDR3 runs to 16 residues. The junction had 10 bases not matched to a gene; V was cut back by 2 bases and J by 9 bases. The germline V gene has CDR1 MNHNY and CDR2 SVGAGI (reference sequence). This CDR3 reads CASSYPSGGAGTEQFF. The CDR3 nucleotides are TGTGCCAGCAGTTACCCTAGCGGGGGAGCAGGTACTGAGCAGTTCTTC.

The V gene is TRBV7-9, the J gene TRBJ2-5; D ambiguous. The CDR3 spans 13 residues. Germline loops: CDR1 SEHNR, CDR2 FQNEAQ (reference sequence). Trimming took 5 bases from V and 5 from J, leaving 12 bases between them. CDR3 protein: CASSPPYGETQYF. Written as DNA, the CDR3 is TGTGCCAGCAGCCCCCCATATGGCGAGACCCAGTACTTC. The whole variable domain, remainder taken from reference TRBV7-9 and TRBJ2-5, is DTGVSQNPRHKITKRGQNVTFRCDPISEHNRLYWYRQTLGQGPEFLTYFQNEAQLEKSRLLSDRFSAERPKGSFSTLEIQRTEQGDSAMYLCASSPPYGETQYFGPGTRLLVL.

The V gene is TRBV6-1, the J gene TRBJ1-5; 8 nucleotides agree with TRBD1. Per germline, CDR1 MNHNS and CDR2 SASEGT. CDR3 length: 18 amino acids. The V and J ends lost 3 bases and 4 bases, in that order; junction bases with no gene match: 14. The CDR3 sequence is CASSDQFRTGTRNQPQHF. In DNA, the CDR3 is TGTGCCAGCAGTGACCAATTCCGGACAGGGACAAGGAATCAGCCCCAGCATTTT.

The chain combines TRBV4-3 with TRBJ1-2, with no clear D. Per germline, CDR1 LGHNA and CDR2 YSLEER. V lost 7 bases and J lost 2, with 17 bases in between. The CDR3 sequence is 15 residues long. This CDR3 is CASTPEADLNYGYTF. The CDR3 DNA is TGCGCCAGCACCCCCGAGGCAGACCTAAACTATGGCTACACCTTC.

This chain connects TRBV6-5 to TRBJ1-6, with TRBD1 matching 7 bases. This CDR3 comprises 15 residues. V was clipped by 6 bases and J by 10 bases; unmatched bases: 12. CDR1 is MNHEY, CDR2 SVGAGI, per germline. The CDR3: CASRQLQGFESPLHF. The CDR3 DNA sequence: TGTGCCAGCAGACAGCTACAGGGGTTTGAGTCACCCCTCCACTTT.

J is TRBJ2-7 and V is TRBV29-1; D is possibly TRBD1 or TRBD2 (5 bases each). Germline V gives CDR1 SQVTM, CDR2 ANQGSEA. The length of the CDR3 is 12 residues. V was shortened by 5 bases and J by 2 bases, with 10 bases between the two germline ends. The CDR3 here is CSVWGRAYEQYF. In DNA form, the CDR3 reads TGCAGCGTTTGGGGACGGGCCTACGAGCAGTACTTC.

This chain links TRBV5-5 with TRBJ1-1; D is unresolved. The CDR3 totals 13 residues. V lost 0 bases, J lost 7 bases, and 10 bases lay in between. CDR1 is SGHKS and CDR2 is YYEKEE in the germline V gene (reference sequence). CDR3 sequence: CASSLASFGEAFF. Written as DNA, the CDR3 is TGTGCCAGCAGCTTGGCCAGTTTTGGTGAAGCTTTCTTT.

This clone was picked up a small number of times. The rearrangement joins TRBV19 to TRBJ2-3; 8 bases agree with TRBD1. Germline V lookup: CDR1 LNHDA, CDR2 SQIVND (reference sequence). Trimming removed 10 bases from V and 2 bases from J; junction bases left unmatched: 11. The CDR3 has 15 residues. The CDR3 region is CATSDRAEHTDTQYF. The CDR3 coding sequence is TGTGCCACTTCGGACAGGGCCGAGCACACAGATACGCAGTATTTT.

The CDR3 DNA reads TGTGCCAGCTCACCAGGGGCGCGGGACACTGAAGCTTTCTTT. It yields the protein CASSPGARDTEAFF. The rearrangement uses TRBV18 and TRBJ1-1; a weak D match, TRBD1 (5 bases). Per germline, CDR1 KGHSH and CDR2 LQKENI. CDR3 size: 14 residues. V was clipped by 2 bases and J by 3 bases, with 10 bases between them.

The V and J genes are TRBV5-4 and TRBJ2-5; D might be TRBD2 (6 bases). V was shortened by 4 bases and J by 5 bases, with 12 bases between the two germline ends. Germline V gene sequence: CDR1 SGHNT, CDR2 YYREEE (reference sequence). The CDR3 sequence is 13 residues long. The CDR3, as DNA: TGTGCCAGCAGCGGGGGGAAGGGGGAGACCCAGTACTTC. This encodes CASSGGKGETQYF. The full variable domain, its missing parts supplied by reference TRBV5-4 and TRBJ2-5, is ETGVTQSPTHLIKTRGQQVTLRCSSQSGHNTVSWYQQALGQGPQFIFQYYREEENGRGNFPPRFSGLQFPNYSSELNVNALELDDSALYLCASSGGKGETQYFGPGTRLLVL.

This chain joins TRBV19 and TRBJ2-7, with a weak D call TRBD1 (6 bases). Germline CDR1 reads LNHDA; CDR2 reads SQIVND (reference sequence). CDR3 size: 14 residues. V gave up 6 bases and J gave up 4 bases, with 16 bases separating them. CDR3: CASSPPQGIYEQYF. The CDR3 nucleotides are TGTGCCAGTAGCCCACCTCAGGGGATATACGAGCAGTACTTC.

This clone was detected only a few times. The rearrangement uses TRBV7-9 and TRBJ2-3; D remains unclear. Germline V gene data show CDR1 as SEHNR and CDR2 as FQNEAQ (reference sequence). The CDR3 totals 14 residues. The V end was cut by 5 bases, the J end by 4 bases, with 13 bases between. Here the CDR3 reads CASSPGPIPDTQYF. The CDR3 DNA reads TGTGCCAGCAGCCCGGGCCCGATCCCAGATACGCAGTATTTT. The full variable domain, its missing parts supplied by reference TRBV7-9 and TRBJ2-3, is DTGVSQNPRHKITKRGQNVTFRCDPISEHNRLYWYRQTLGQGPEFLTYFQNEAQLEKSRLLSDRFSAERPKGSFSTLEIQRTEQGDSAMYLCASSPGPIPDTQYFGPGTRLTVL.

This clone turned up a few times. This rearrangement joins TRBV15 to TRBJ1-2, with no clear D. The CDR3 is 11 residues long. Trimming removed 4 bases from V and 8 bases from J, with 8 bases in between. In germline, CDR1 is LNHNV, CDR2 YYDKDF (reference sequence). CDR3 residues: CATSTGIGYTF. In DNA form, the CDR3 reads TGTGCCACCAGCACGGGGATCGGCTACACCTTC.

The rearrangement uses TRBV19 and TRBJ1-1; D might be TRBD1 (6 bases). Germline lookup yields CDR1 LNHDA and CDR2 SQIVND (reference sequence). CDR3 length: 14 residues. V shed 4 bases and J shed 0 bases, with 9 bases lying between them. The CDR3 bases are TGTGCCAGTAGTAAACAGGGATTGAACACTGAAGCTTTCTTT. Residues: CASSKQGLNTEAFF. Full variable domain (missing parts from reference TRBV19 and TRBJ1-1): DGGITQSPKYLFRKEGQNVTLSCEQNLNHDAMYWYRQDPGQGLRLIYYSQIVNDFQKGDIAEGYSVSREKKESFPLTVTSAQKNPTAFYLCASSKQGLNTEAFFGQGTRLTVV.

The V gene is TRBV19, the J gene TRBJ2-4, with D perhaps being TRBD1 or TRBD2 (5 bases each). The CDR3 is 15 residues long. Deletions cut 2 bases from V and 3 bases from J, with 11 bases between. Germline-derived CDR1 and CDR2 are LNHDA and SQIVND (reference sequence). CDR3 DNA sequence: TGTGCCAGTAGTATACTTGGTGGGGGCAAAAACATTCAGTACTTC. It yields the protein CASSILGGGKNIQYF.

This chain uses TRBV7-9 with TRBJ1-4; no firm D call. V was trimmed by 4 bases and J by 7 bases, leaving 16 bases between them. Germline CDR1 SEHNR, CDR2 FQNEAQ (reference sequence). CDR3 length: 15 residues. DNA for the CDR3: TGTGCCAGCAGCTCCTCGACGTGGCTGGCTGAAAAACTGTTTTTT. The encoded protein is CASSSSTWLAEKLFF.

The chain links TRBV5-1 to TRBJ2-1, with D uncertain. CDR1 is SGHRS and CDR2 is YFSETQ in the germline V gene. Trimming took off 4 bases at V and 7 bases at J, with 9 bases between the two ends. The CDR3 has 12 amino acids. The CDR3 DNA reads TGCGCCAGCAGCCATAGGACGAATGAGCAGTTCTTC. It yields the protein CASSHRTNEQFF. Complete variable domain (other parts from reference TRBV5-1 and TRBJ2-1): KAGVTQTPRYLIKTRGQQVTLSCSPISGHRSVSWYQQTPGQGLQFLFEYFSETQRNKGNFPGRFSGRQFSNSRSEMNVSTLELGDSALYLCASSHRTNEQFFGPGTRLTVL.

This sequence joins TRBV19 and TRBJ2-2, with 11 bases matching TRBD2. Unmatched junction bases numbered 5, after V lost 9 bases and J lost 5 bases. Germline-derived CDR1 and CDR2 are LNHDA and SQIVND (reference sequence). The CDR3 is made up of 14 amino acids. The CDR3, as DNA: TGTGCCAGCCTAGCGGGAGGTTATACCGGGGAGCTGTTTTTT. Residues: CASLAGGYTGELFF.

The chain couples TRBV28 to TRBJ1-1, with 10 bases that match TRBD1. Germline V gene sequence: CDR1 MDHEN, CDR2 SYDVKM. V gave up 5 bases and J gave up 2 bases; unmatched junction bases: 5. CDR3 size: 15 residues. This CDR3 reads CASSARDRGNTEAFF. CDR3 coding DNA: TGTGCCAGCAGTGCCCGGGACAGGGGAAACACTGAAGCTTTCTTT.